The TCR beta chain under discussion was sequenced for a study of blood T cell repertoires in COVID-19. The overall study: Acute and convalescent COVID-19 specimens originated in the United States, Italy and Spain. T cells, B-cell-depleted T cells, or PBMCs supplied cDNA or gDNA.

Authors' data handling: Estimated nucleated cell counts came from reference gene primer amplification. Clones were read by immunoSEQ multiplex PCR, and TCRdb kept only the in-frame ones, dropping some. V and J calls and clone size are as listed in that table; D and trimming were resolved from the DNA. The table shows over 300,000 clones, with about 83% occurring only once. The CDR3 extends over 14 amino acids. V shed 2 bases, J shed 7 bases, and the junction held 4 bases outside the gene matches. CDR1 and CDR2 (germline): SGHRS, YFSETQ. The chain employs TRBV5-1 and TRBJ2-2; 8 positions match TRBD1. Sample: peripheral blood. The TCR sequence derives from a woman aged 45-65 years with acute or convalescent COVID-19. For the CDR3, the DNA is TGCGCCAGCAGCTTTGGACAGGGTAACGGGGAGCTGTTTTTT. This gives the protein CASSFGQGNGELFF. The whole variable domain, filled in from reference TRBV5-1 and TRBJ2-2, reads KAGVTQTPRYLIKTRGQQVTLSCSPISGHRSVSWYQQTPGQGLQFLFEYFSETQRNKGNFPGRFSGRQFSNSRSEMNVSTLELGDSALYLCASSFGQGNGELFFGEGSRLTVL.